This paragraph covers one T cell receptor beta chain sequence. Its antigen remains unknown. The data were obtained in a study of OX40 agonist ivuxolimab in advanced cancers. Overall study: Ivuxolimab is a fully human IgG2 antibody that activates OX40 (CD134).

Assay: immunoSEQ multiplex PCR; the TCRdb copy retains only in-frame clones and omits some. The data hold around 67,000 clones, with 80% observed a single time. V lost 0 bases, J lost 10 bases, and 15 bases lay in between. The CDR3 length is 14 residues. Germline CDR1 is MNHEY and CDR2 is SVGAGI. Points from the study as a whole: Clonal expansion by week 6 occurred in CD4+ and CD8+ blood T cells (at 0.1 to 3.0 mg/kg).

The sample in question was CD4+ or CD8+ T cells sorted from blood, obtained in a trial of the OX40 agonist ivuxolimab. The chain is built from TRBV6-5 and TRBJ1-1; D is unresolved. The receptor was isolated from an adult with an advanced solid tumor such as melanoma, head and neck, liver or kidney cancer. CDR3 sequence reads: CASSYSFYSGPAFF. CDR3 sequence (DNA): TGTGCCAGCAGTTACTCCTTTTATTCTGGGCCAGCTTTCTTT.